This TCR beta chain was observed in a study of immune evolution from preneoplasia to lung adenocarcinoma. Measured with immunoSEQ multiplex PCR; TCRdb has only the in-frame clones, and not every one. The sample has 6,000 to 6,500 clones, around 78% seen once. V gave up 1 base and J gave up 6 bases, with 12 bases separating them. The CDR3 spans 14 residues. The germline V gene has CDR1 LNHDA and CDR2 SQIVND (reference sequence). The specimen sequenced was FFPE lung adenocarcinoma in situ tissue. The receptor was isolated from a donor older than 65 with lung adenocarcinoma. The V and J genes are TRBV19 and TRBJ1-1; D is unclear. CDR3 sequence (DNA): TGTGCCAGTAGTATAGGGACCTCTTTGGCTGAAGCTTTCTTT. Its protein product is CASSIGTSLAEAFF.